The 12 T cell receptor beta chains listed next were all sequenced from one sample in a study of tumor-infiltrating lymphocytes in primary liver carcinoma. Researchers drew blood RNA from unsorted whole blood and extracted germline DNA as well. TCR beta cDNA came from 400 to 500 ng total RNA, primed with a constant-region primer. Sequencing libraries for TCR beta derived from three nested multiplex PCR rounds that used slightly modified ARM-PCR. TRBV1-TRBV30 forward primers and a C-beta reverse primer were used in the first two PCR rounds, which each ran for approximately 11 cycles. Via MiXCR, TCRdb re-called the multiplex PCR reads, giving one row per CDR3 protein. Seen here are hundreds of thousands of distinct CDR3 sequences, about three fifths observed once, and the top ten hold 15% to 20%. Source material: peripheral blood. The source of these receptors is a woman in her 30s with primary liver carcinoma and hepatitis B virus infection.

There are many counts of this clonotype. V usage is TRBV6-2 or TRBV6-3 and J usage is TRBJ2-3; possibly TRBD2 for D (5 bases). This CDR3 spans 15 amino acids. V was clipped by 6 bases and J by 5 bases, with 18 bases between them. CDR1 MNHEY and CDR2 SVGEGT come from the germline V gene. The CDR3 DNA is TGTGCCAGCAGAACGAGGGCGGGCCTCGGAGATACGCAGTATTTT. Protein product: CASRTRAGLGDTQYF.

This rearrangement joins TRBV12-3 or TRBV12-4 to TRBJ1-1; possibly TRBD1 for D (5 bases). Trimming cost V 3 bases and J 1 base, with 9 bases left between them. CDR3 size: 14 residues. The CDR3 region has the DNA TGTGCCAGCAGTTTTACAGGACGGAACACTGAAGCTTTCTTT. Translation gives CASSFTGRNTEAFF.

As to this clonotype: This may stem from a read error, because a much larger clone lies one nucleotide away. This sequence joins TRBV4-1 and TRBJ2-7; tentatively, D is TRBD1 (6 bases). The CDR3 spans 15 residues. The V gene's germline CDR1 is MGHRA and CDR2 YSYEKL. V lost 1 base, J lost 3 bases, and 13 bases lay in between. For the CDR3, the DNA is TGCGCCAGCAGCCAAGCAGGGACACCCTTCTACGAGCAGTACTTC. Residues: CASSQAGTPFYEQYF.

This sequence joins TRBV11-2 and TRBJ2-5; a weak D match, TRBD2 (6 bases). The CDR3 runs to 15 residues. Germline-derived CDR1 and CDR2 are SGHAT and FQNNGV. CDR3 sequence (DNA): TGTACTAGCAGCTTAGAGGCAGGGAGTCAAGAGACCCAGTACTTC. It codes for CTSSLEAGSQETQYF.

As concerns this clonotype: At one boundary the junction diverges from the germline segment, which might be a read error. In DNA, the CDR3 is TGTGCCTGCAGCTTAAGGGGGGCCCTTGGCACAGATACGCAGTATTTT. This sequence encodes CACSLRGALGTDTQYF. The genes are TRBV11-2 and TRBJ2-3; either TRBD1 or TRBD2 may supply D (6 bases each). Germline V gives CDR1 SGHAT, CDR2 FQNNGV. The CDR3 contains 16 residues.

The chain combines TRBV18 with TRBJ2-7; 8 bases are shared with TRBD1. Germline lookup yields CDR1 KGHSH and CDR2 LQKENI. The CDR3 length is 16 residues. V was pared by 0 bases and J by 1 base, with 5 bases of the junction left unmatched. CDR3: CASSPPDREMSYEQYF. DNA for the CDR3: TGTGCCAGCTCACCACCGGACAGGGAAATGTCCTACGAGCAGTACTTC.

This clonotype was seen only once. This may be a read error, as it is one base from a much larger clone. The rearrangement joins TRBV29-1 to TRBJ1-2, with TRBD1 identical over 10 bases. Per germline, CDR1 SQVTM and CDR2 ANQGSEA. There are 15 residues in the CDR3. After removal of 4 bases from V and 6 bases from J, the junction contained 11 bases not matched to a gene. The CDR3 DNA sequence: TGCAGCGTTGTTTATGCGGACAGGGGGGTAGATGGCTACACCTTC. Amino acid sequence: CSVVYADRGVDGYTF.

Ten or more counts support this clonotype. The chain employs TRBV6-1 and TRBJ2-3; D remains ambiguous. The V and J ends lost 4 bases and 4 bases respectively, with 12 bases between them. Germline CDR1 reads MNHNS; CDR2 reads SASEGT. This CDR3 contains 14 residues. The CDR3 loop reads CASSVPLHPDTQYF. DNA for the CDR3: TGTGCCAGCAGTGTTCCCCTACACCCAGATACGCAGTATTTT.

The chain is built from TRBV5-6 and TRBJ2-7, with 8 bases lining up with TRBD1. The CDR3 extends over 15 amino acids. The germline gives CDR1 SGHDT, CDR2 YYEEEE. After removal of 4 bases from V and 7 bases from J, the junction contained 13 bases not matched to a gene. CDR3 sequence (DNA): TGTGCCAGCAGCACTCAGACAGGGGTTTCGGGGGAGCAGTACTTC. Translation gives CASSTQTGVSGEQYF.

This clonotype came up many times. V and J are TRBV12-3 or TRBV12-4 and TRBJ2-1; 10 bases are shared with TRBD2. CDR3 size: 15 residues. With 7 bases clipped from V and 6 bases from J, the junction kept 9 bases outside the gene matches. The CDR3, as DNA: TGTGCCAGCAACCCCTCGGGGACTAGCGTCAATGAGCAGTTCTTC. Protein sequence: CASNPSGTSVNEQFF.

The V gene is TRBV6-5, the J gene TRBJ1-5; no firm D call. V was shortened by 0 bases and J by 1 base, with 7 bases between the two germline ends. The length of the CDR3 is 15 residues. Germline assignment: CDR1 MNHEY and CDR2 SVGAGI. As DNA, the CDR3 is TGTGCCAGCAGTTACTCGTATTCCAGCAATCAGCCCCAGCATTTT. It is translated as CASSYSYSSNQPQHF.

CDR3 in DNA: TGTGCCAGCAGCTCTAACCTTGAGCTGAGCTATGAGCAGTTCTTC. Translating gives CASSSNLELSYEQFF. This sequence joins TRBV6-2 or TRBV6-3 and TRBJ2-1; D call uncertain. Trimming removed 6 bases from V and 8 bases from J, with 20 bases in between. This CDR3 is built from 15 residues. The germline gives CDR1 MNHEY, CDR2 SVGEGT.